The 7 T cell receptor beta chains below all came from one sample that was sequenced in a study of CD4 T cells in relation to SARS-CoV-2 and coronaviruses. Libraries were prepared by immunoSEQ multiplex PCR; TCRdb keeps only in-frame clonotypes and omits some of them. The table records some 15,000 clones, around 82% of them present only once. CD4+ T cells from unexposed donors were obtained before the COVID-19 pandemic (2011-2018). CD4+ T cells were isolated from the cells after 10 days of culture. Their antigen targets remain unknown. Sequenced sample: CD4+ T cells from PBMCs, cultured in vitro. These receptors all stem from a human donor in good health.

The chain combines TRBV24-1 with TRBJ1-2; possible D gene TRBD1, 6 bases. The CDR3 is 15 residues long. The V gene lost 4 bases and the J gene lost 4 bases, with 15 bases spanning the gap. Germline loops: CDR1 KGHDR, CDR2 SFDVKD. CDR3 region: CATSDPDSDFYGYTF. The CDR3, as DNA: TGTGCCACCAGTGACCCGGACAGCGACTTCTATGGCTACACCTTC.

This clone was observed a few times. The chain carries TRBV7-9 and TRBJ2-7, with a possible D match to TRBD2 (5 bases). CDR1 SEHNR and CDR2 FQNEAQ come from the germline V gene (reference sequence). V lost 5 bases and J 2 bases, leaving 10 bases between the germline ends. The CDR3 runs to 13 residues. For the CDR3, the DNA is TGTGCCAGCAGCAGCAGCGGAACCTACGAGCAGTACTTC. As protein: CASSSSGTYEQYF.

The J gene is TRBJ2-3, the V gene TRBV6-1; no reliable D call. Germline V gives CDR1 MNHNS, CDR2 SASEGT. The V end lost 1 base, the J end lost 2 bases, and 1 base lay between the germline ends. This CDR3 contains 12 residues. The CDR3 region is CASSEVTDTQYF. In nucleotides, the CDR3 is TGTGCCAGCAGTGAAGTCACAGATACGCAGTATTTT.

The CDR3 loop is CASRGGLSGNTIYF. CDR3 DNA: TGCGCCAGCAGAGGGGGGCTCTCTGGAAACACCATATATTTT. V is TRBV5-1 and J is TRBJ1-3; TRBD1 might be the D (6 bases). V was pared by 5 bases and J by 0 bases, with 9 bases between. Per germline, CDR1 SGHRS and CDR2 YFSETQ. The CDR3 runs to 14 residues.

The rearrangement uses TRBV28 and TRBJ1-5; D remains unclear. The ends were cut back, 6 bases at V and 3 bases at J, with 12 bases in the middle. This CDR3 is 14 amino acids long. CDR1 and CDR2 from the germline V gene are MDHEN and SYDVKM. The CDR3 protein is CASRTGSNNQPQHF. DNA of the CDR3: TGTGCCAGCAGAACCGGGTCGAACAATCAGCCCCAGCATTTT.

The V and J genes are TRBV2 and TRBJ2-1, with D unresolved. The ends were cut back, 6 bases at V and 10 bases at J, with 10 bases in the middle. This CDR3 is 11 amino acids long. Germline V gene sequence: CDR1 SNHLY, CDR2 FYNNEI. Here the CDR3 reads CASRSHREQFF. The CDR3 region has the DNA TGTGCCAGCAGGTCCCATAGGGAGCAGTTCTTC.

The table lists this clone with a count of one. J is TRBJ2-7 and V is TRBV18; TRBD2 matches 12 bases. The germline V gene has CDR1 KGHSH and CDR2 LQKENI. CDR3 length equals 15 residues. Trimming took 3 bases from V and 0 from J; bases not matched to a gene: 0. The CDR3 DNA reads TGTGCCAGCTCACCGACTAGCGGGAGCTCCTACGAGCAGTACTTC. Its protein product is CASSPTSGSSYEQYF. Variable domain in full (rest from reference TRBV18 and TRBJ2-7): NAGVMQNPRHLVRRRGQEARLRCSPMKGHSHVYWYRQLPEEGLKFMVYLQKENIIDESGMPKERFSAEFPKEGPSILRIQQVVRGDSAAYFCASSPTSGSSYEQYFGPGTRLTVT.